Presented here are 22 T cell receptor beta chains from one specimen sequenced in a study of T cell responses to AZD1222 COVID-19 vaccine. TCRdb keeps only in-frame clones here, not all; method: immunoSEQ multiplex PCR. The table lists 150,000 to 200,000 clones, around 93% of them singletons. The specimen was peripheral blood, collected on day 0 of AZD1222 vaccination. Every receptor here comes from an adult in good health.

The rearrangement uses TRBV11-2 and TRBJ1-4, with a tentative D call TRBD1 (6 bases). Trimming shortened V by 11 bases and J by 4 bases, and 14 bases separated the two germline ends. The germline V gene encodes CDR1 SGHAT and CDR2 FQNNGV. The CDR3 has 13 residues. The CDR3 loop is CAGGGQNNEKLFF. The CDR3 region has the DNA TGTGCCGGCGGGGGCCAGAATAATGAAAAACTGTTTTTT. The entire variable domain, with the rest obtained from reference TRBV11-2 and TRBJ1-4, is as follows: EAGVAQSPRYKIIEKRQSVAFWCNPISGHATLYWYQQILGQGPKLLIQFQNNGVVDDSQLPKDRFSAERLKGVDSTLKIQPAKLEDSAVYLCAGGGQNNEKLFFGSGTQLSVL.

The rearrangement uses TRBV13 and TRBJ2-2; the D gene could be TRBD1 or TRBD2 (5 bases each). With 4 bases removed from V and 6 bases from J, the gap between germline ends came to 15 bases. Germline CDR1 and CDR2: PRHDT and FYEKMQ (reference sequence). The CDR3 is 15 residues long. DNA for the CDR3: TGTGCCAGCAGCTCCCGGGACGGGCGGCCCGGGGAGCTGTTTTTT. Translating gives CASSSRDGRPGELFF.

In nucleotides, the CDR3 is TGCGCCAGCAGCTTGGGGAGGGTGGAGACCCAGTACTTC. This codes for CASSLGRVETQYF. The chain joins TRBV5-1 to TRBJ2-5; tentatively, D is TRBD2 (6 bases). Trimming took off 0 bases at V and 5 bases at J, with 8 bases between the two ends. Germline V gives CDR1 SGHRS, CDR2 YFSETQ. The CDR3 is made up of 13 amino acids. Filled out from reference TRBV5-1 and TRBJ2-5, the complete variable domain reads KAGVTQTPRYLIKTRGQQVTLSCSPISGHRSVSWYQQTPGQGLQFLFEYFSETQRNKGNFPGRFSGRQFSNSRSEMNVSTLELGDSALYLCASSLGRVETQYFGPGTRLLVL.

The V call is TRBV28, the J call TRBJ2-7, with D perhaps TRBD2 (5 bases). Per the germline V gene, CDR1 is MDHEN and CDR2 is SYDVKM. The CDR3 is made up of 14 amino acids. The ends were cut back, 5 bases at V and 1 base at J, with 12 bases in the middle. The DNA of the CDR3 is TGTGCCAGCAGTCCCGGCGGGTTATCCTACGAGCAGTACTTC. Translating gives CASSPGGLSYEQYF.

This chain links TRBV6-5 with TRBJ1-5; no firm D call. CDR3 size: 11 residues. V was trimmed by 4 bases and J by 7 bases, leaving 5 bases between them. Germline V gives CDR1 MNHEY, CDR2 SVGAGI. The CDR3 coding sequence is TGTGCCAGCAGTTTCGGACAGCCCCAGCATTTT. It specifies CASSFGQPQHF.

This clone was seen only once. The chain is built from TRBV29-1 and TRBJ2-7; D remains ambiguous. V was cut by 6 bases and J by 5 bases, with 11 bases left in between. The CDR3 spans 11 residues. Germline lookup yields CDR1 SQVTM and CDR2 ANQGSEA. The CDR3, as DNA: TGCAGCGTCGGACGTCGGAACGAGCAGTACTTC. This sequence encodes CSVGRRNEQYF.

The gene calls are TRBV14 and TRBJ2-1, with a possible D match to TRBD1 (5 bases). Germline values: CDR1 SGHDN, CDR2 FVKESK. V lost 7 bases to trimming and J lost 0 bases, with 7 bases between them. The CDR3 consists of 13 residues. The CDR3 sequence: CASKGDSYNEQFF. CDR3 in DNA: TGTGCCAGCAAAGGGGACTCCTACAATGAGCAGTTCTTC.

The genes are TRBV7-6 and TRBJ1-4; no firm D call. V lost 0 bases, J lost 7 bases, and 12 bases lay in between. The CDR3 totals 15 residues. The germline V gene has CDR1 SGHVS and CDR2 FNYEAQ. As DNA, the CDR3 is TGTGCCAGCAGCTTAGCGCTGCAGGAGGGTGAAAAACTGTTTTTT. Its protein product is CASSLALQEGEKLFF.

This clone was counted between two and nine times. J is TRBJ2-1 and V is TRBV7-9; 8 bases map to TRBD2. The V segment lost 5 bases and the J segment 4 bases; nucleotides outside the gene matches: 10. The germline gives CDR1 SEHNR, CDR2 FQNEAQ (reference sequence). The CDR3 extends over 16 amino acids. This CDR3 is CASSTTGTSFYNEQFF. CDR3 sequence (DNA): TGTGCCAGCAGCACGACCGGGACTAGTTTTTACAATGAGCAGTTCTTC.

The chain couples TRBV4-1 to TRBJ2-2; 9 nucleotides match TRBD1. Germline loops: CDR1 MGHRA, CDR2 YSYEKL. The CDR3 covers 17 residues. Unmatched junction bases numbered 8, after V lost 3 bases and J lost 3 bases. The CDR3 DNA sequence: TGCGCCAGCAGCCATGACCGGGACAGGGTGTACACCGGGGAGCTGTTTTTT. Translation gives CASSHDRDRVYTGELFF.

CDR3: CASSWAGAYNEQFF. As DNA, the CDR3 is TGTGCCAGCAGTTGGGCGGGGGCCTACAATGAGCAGTTCTTC. V is TRBV28 and J is TRBJ2-1; 7 bases fit TRBD2. Germline CDR1 and CDR2: MDHEN and SYDVKM. The CDR3 consists of 14 residues. The junction had 2 bases not matched to a gene; V was cut back by 4 bases and J by 2 bases.

The chain couples TRBV11-1 to TRBJ2-7; D gene ambiguous. The V and J ends lost 0 bases and 3 bases respectively, with 9 bases between them. This CDR3 is 14 amino acids long. Germline-derived CDR1 and CDR2 are SGHAT and FQDESV (reference sequence). The CDR3 DNA reads TGTGCCAGCAGCTTAGCGCCGGACCGCTACGAGCAGTACTTC. The encoded protein is CASSLAPDRYEQYF.

The chain is built from TRBV5-4 and TRBJ2-1; the match to TRBD1 covers 9 bases. This CDR3 is 14 amino acids long. V shed 0 bases and J 8 bases; nucleotides not matched to a gene: 3. Germline V CDR1 and CDR2: SGHNT, YYREEE (reference sequence). The CDR3 DNA is TGTGCCAGCAGCTTGGAATGGACAGGGGATGAGCAGTTCTTC. Amino acids: CASSLEWTGDEQFF. Drawing the rest from reference TRBV5-4 and TRBJ2-1, the complete variable domain is ETGVTQSPTHLIKTRGQQVTLRCSSQSGHNTVSWYQQALGQGPQFIFQYYREEENGRGNFPPRFSGLQFPNYSSELNVNALELDDSALYLCASSLEWTGDEQFFGPGTRLTVL.

There are a few counts of this clone. The chain carries TRBV30 and TRBJ1-2; D unresolved. The CDR3 totals 14 residues. Germline V CDR1 and CDR2: GTSNPN, SVGIG (reference sequence). Trimming cost V 3 bases and J 8 bases, with 19 bases left between them. Here the CDR3 DNA reads TGTGCCTGGAGCCCATTCTTTGCCGTTTGGGGCTACACCTTC. Protein sequence: CAWSPFFAVWGYTF.

The chain recombines TRBV11-2 with TRBJ1-1; D remains ambiguous. The V gene's germline CDR1 is SGHAT and CDR2 FQNNGV. V lost 4 bases to trimming and J lost 8 bases, with 14 bases between them. CDR3 length equals 13 residues. CDR3 sequence (DNA): TGTGCCAGCAGCTCCCGGGCCGCAACAGAAGCTTTCTTT. Amino acids: CASSSRAATEAFF. Using reference TRBV11-2 and TRBJ1-1 for the parts outside the CDR3, the full variable domain is EAGVAQSPRYKIIEKRQSVAFWCNPISGHATLYWYQQILGQGPKLLIQFQNNGVVDDSQLPKDRFSAERLKGVDSTLKIQPAKLEDSAVYLCASSSRAATEAFFGQGTRLTVV.

The chain carries TRBV28 and TRBJ1-5, with a weak D call TRBD1 (5 bases). This CDR3 region has 14 residues. Trimming pared 2 bases from V and 0 bases from J, leaving 5 bases between. Germline CDR1 MDHEN, CDR2 SYDVKM. The CDR3 bases are TGTGCCAGCAGTTTAGGGGGTAGCAATCAGCCCCAGCATTTT. This sequence encodes CASSLGGSNQPQHF.

The chain carries TRBV6-5 and TRBJ1-4, with 7 nucleotides matching TRBD1. The ends lost 6 bases at V and 11 bases at J; junction bases unmatched: 9. This CDR3 has 13 residues. The germline gives CDR1 MNHEY, CDR2 SVGAGI. The CDR3 DNA is TGTGCCAGCAGACTAGGGCTACAGGGGAAACTGTTTTTT. This encodes CASRLGLQGKLFF.

V usage is TRBV7-9 and J usage is TRBJ1-2; D gene unclear. This CDR3 spans 14 amino acids. Germline CDR1 and CDR2: SEHNR and FQNEAQ (reference sequence). V gave up 0 bases and J gave up 8 bases, with 13 bases separating them. CDR3 region: CASSLAQTSEGYTF. The CDR3, as DNA: TGTGCCAGCAGCTTAGCTCAGACATCAGAAGGCTACACCTTC.

The CDR3 nucleotides read TGTGCCAGCAGTATGAGCGGCCCCGGGGCAGATACGCAGTATTTT. This sequence encodes CASSMSGPGADTQYF. This rearrangement joins TRBV28 to TRBJ2-3, with D perhaps matching TRBD2 (5 bases). CDR1 and CDR2 (germline): MDHEN, SYDVKM. V was pared by 5 bases and J by 4 bases, with 16 bases between. This CDR3 has 15 residues.

J is TRBJ1-5 and V is TRBV12-3 or TRBV12-4; D remains ambiguous. The CDR3 sequence is 13 residues long. The ends were cut back, 6 bases at V and 2 bases at J, with 8 bases in the middle. The CDR3, as DNA: TGTGCCAGCAGATCTGCTGGCAATCAGCCCCAGCATTTT. Translating gives CASRSAGNQPQHF.

This chain joins TRBV28 and TRBJ1-2; D gene uncertain. The CDR3 is 13 residues long. The germline gives CDR1 MDHEN, CDR2 SYDVKM. V was shortened by 2 bases and J by 8 bases, with 12 bases between the two germline ends. CDR3 in amino acids: CASSLSSAGGYTF. The CDR3 nucleotides are TGTGCCAGCAGTTTAAGTTCAGCCGGGGGCTACACCTTC.

The genes are TRBV6-5 and TRBJ1-4; 7 nucleotides align to TRBD1. The V segment lost 6 bases and the J segment 5 bases; nucleotides outside the gene matches: 9. The CDR3 has 15 amino acids. Germline V gene lookup returns CDR1 MNHEY and CDR2 SVGAGI. CDR3 protein: CASRALQGRNEKLFF. The CDR3 DNA follows: TGTGCCAGCAGGGCTCTACAGGGGAGAAATGAAAAACTGTTTTTT.